What follows is one T cell receptor beta chain and its context. Its antigen remains unidentified. This sample stems from a study of OX40 agonist ivuxolimab in advanced cancers. Study summary: Intravenous ivuxolimab at 0.01 to 10 mg/kg was given to patients every 2 weeks. Two cutaneous melanoma patients and one hepatocellular carcinoma patient, three in all, had partial responses. Study-level results: Researchers report that CD8+ T cells had, on average, more expanded clones than CD4+. Expanded peripheral T cells had an undetermined antigen specificity.

Sequencing was performed with immunoSEQ multiplex PCR; in TCRdb, only in-frame clones are kept and a portion is missing. The sample yields tens of thousands of clones, about 92% seen once. V lost 2 bases and J 4 bases, leaving 8 bases between the germline ends. CDR1 LNHDA and CDR2 SQIVND come from the germline V gene (reference sequence). The CDR3 extends over 14 amino acids. The sequence was collected from an adult with an advanced solid tumor such as melanoma, head and neck, liver or kidney cancer. V gene TRBV19 combines with J gene TRBJ2-2; D call uncertain. This specimen was CD4+ or CD8+ T cells sorted from blood, taken in a trial of the OX40 agonist ivuxolimab. CDR3 sequence (DNA): TGTGCCAGTAGTATAATTCGTGGCACCGGGGAGCTGTTTTTT. Protein product: CASSIIRGTGELFF.